These 19 T cell receptor beta chains share one sample of origin, sequenced in a study of cytomegalovirus exposure and HLA in healthy donors. Vbeta (60) and Jbeta (13) primers were used in the PCR. Method: immunoSEQ multiplex PCR; TCRdb's copy keeps in-frame clones and lacks some. The sample lists under 150,000 clones, almost 80% seen once, with roughly 1% in the top ten. Sequenced input: PBMCs. These receptors were taken from a man aged 18 to 29 in good health and CMV-seronegative.

J is TRBJ1-1 and V is TRBV19; 9 nucleotides match TRBD1. The germline gives CDR1 LNHDA, CDR2 SQIVND (reference sequence). This CDR3 is built from 17 residues. V shed 6 bases and J 5 bases; nucleotides not matched to a gene: 16. This chain's CDR3 is CASSRPGTGRGETEAFF. CDR3 DNA: TGTGCCAGTAGCCGTCCCGGGACAGGGAGGGGGGAGACTGAAGCTTTCTTT.

This chain uses TRBV27 with TRBJ1-2; no firm D call. The CDR3 is made up of 14 amino acids. Germline V gene sequence: CDR1 MNHEY, CDR2 SMNVEV (reference sequence). The V gene lost 5 bases and the J gene lost 5 bases, with 15 bases spanning the gap. CDR3 protein: CASSTASLGYGYTF. CDR3 DNA: TGTGCCAGCAGTACCGCCTCCCTCGGGTATGGCTACACCTTC.

The chain links TRBV5-4 to TRBJ2-7; 9 bases are shared with TRBD1. The germline V gene has CDR1 SGHNT and CDR2 YYREEE (reference sequence). The CDR3 has 15 amino acids. J gave up 1 base and V 5 bases, and 7 bases lay outside the gene matches. The CDR3 loop is CASSPDRGPSYEQYF. CDR3 coding DNA: TGTGCCAGCAGTCCGGACAGGGGCCCTTCCTACGAGCAGTACTTC.

The V gene is TRBV28, the J gene TRBJ1-3; 9 nucleotides line up with TRBD1. This CDR3 spans 19 amino acids. J lost 3 bases, V lost 6 bases, and 18 bases had no gene match. Germline V gene sequence: CDR1 MDHEN, CDR2 SYDVKM. The CDR3 coding sequence is TGTGCCAGCAGCTACCGAGGTGGGACAGGGAAAGGAAGTGGAAACACCATATATTTT. It yields the protein CASSYRGGTGKGSGNTIYF.

This rearrangement joins TRBV7-6 to TRBJ1-1; D remains unclear. The germline CDR1 and CDR2 sequences are SGHVS and FNYEAQ. The V end was cut by 1 base, the J end by 1 base, with 10 bases between. CDR3 length equals 15 residues. The CDR3 nucleotides are TGTGCCAGCAGCTTAGACCTAGACGAGAACACTGAAGCTTTCTTT. Its protein product is CASSLDLDENTEAFF.

The count of this clone is one. This rearrangement joins TRBV5-8 to TRBJ1-1, with unresolved D. Germline lookup yields CDR1 SGHTS and CDR2 YDEGEE. This CDR3 region has 13 residues. Between the trimmed V and J ends, which lost 0 bases and 5 bases, there was a span of 8 bases. The CDR3 region is CASSLGRGTEAFF. The CDR3 DNA sequence: TGTGCCAGCAGCTTGGGGCGAGGGACTGAAGCTTTCTTT.

This clone was counted a few times. The genes are TRBV18 and TRBJ1-5, with D possibly matching TRBD1 (5 bases). Trimming removed 3 bases at V and 9 bases at J, with 9 bases between. There are 12 residues in the CDR3. CDR1 and CDR2 from the germline V gene are KGHSH and LQKENI. The CDR3 coding sequence is TGTGCCAGCTCACCTAAGGGGCCGCCCCAGCATTTT. This codes for CASSPKGPPQHF.

The chain couples TRBV11-2 to TRBJ2-5, with 10 bases fitting TRBD2. The CDR3 consists of 14 residues. With V trimmed by 6 bases and J by 2 bases, 3 bases remained unmatched. Germline V lookup: CDR1 SGHAT, CDR2 FQNNGV. In nucleotides, the CDR3 is TGTGCCAGCAGAGAAGCGGGGGGGCAAGAGACCCAGTACTTC. The encoded protein is CASREAGGQETQYF.

The chain links TRBV19 to TRBJ2-7; 9 bases align to TRBD1. This CDR3 contains 14 residues. CDR1 and CDR2 from the germline V gene are LNHDA and SQIVND (reference sequence). J gave up 2 bases and V 5 bases, and 4 bases lay outside the gene matches. The CDR3 sequence: CASSVGTGTYEQYF. CDR3 in DNA: TGTGCCAGTAGTGTTGGGACAGGGACCTACGAGCAGTACTTC. Full variable domain (rest looked up from reference TRBV19 and TRBJ2-7): DGGITQSPKYLFRKEGQNVTLSCEQNLNHDAMYWYRQDPGQGLRLIYYSQIVNDFQKGDIAEGYSVSREKKESFPLTVTSAQKNPTAFYLCASSVGTGTYEQYFGPGTRLTVT.

The chain is built from TRBV11-2 and TRBJ2-1, with 10 bases aligning to TRBD2. Germline V lookup: CDR1 SGHAT, CDR2 FQNNGV. CDR3 length: 13 residues. With V trimmed by 1 base and J by 14 bases, 5 bases remained unmatched. The CDR3 reads CASSLVLAGIKFF. CDR3 bases: TGTGCCAGCAGCTTAGTACTAGCGGGAATCAAGTTCTTC.

The chain couples TRBV27 to TRBJ2-1; D is perhaps TRBD2 (6 bases). Trimming shortened V by 2 bases and J by 9 bases, and 8 bases separated the two germline ends. The length of the CDR3 is 12 residues. Germline values: CDR1 MNHEY, CDR2 SMNVEV (reference sequence). The CDR3 loop is CASSLLEGEQFF. In DNA, the CDR3 is TGTGCCAGCAGTTTACTGGAGGGTGAGCAGTTCTTC.

V usage is TRBV15 and J usage is TRBJ1-2; 8 bases map to TRBD1. V trimming: 5 bases; J trimming: 2 bases; junction bases outside the gene matches: 10. The CDR3 consists of 16 residues. Germline V gives CDR1 LNHNV, CDR2 YYDKDF (reference sequence). The CDR3 loop is CATSPTTGQGNYGYTF. The DNA for the CDR3 is TGTGCCACCAGCCCCACTACCGGACAGGGAAACTATGGCTACACCTTC.

Of note for this clone: The same CDR3 also results from other DNA sequences found in this sample. The V and J genes are TRBV7-2 and TRBJ1-5; maybe TRBD1 (5 bases). This CDR3 is 16 amino acids long. CDR1 and CDR2 from the germline V gene are SGHTA and FQGNSA. Trimming pared 0 bases from V and 1 base from J, leaving 10 bases between. In DNA form, the CDR3 reads TGTGCCAGCAGCTTAGCGGGGCAGGGAAGCAATCAGCCCCAGCATTTT. Residues: CASSLAGQGSNQPQHF.

This chain links TRBV5-1 with TRBJ2-5; D is unclear. Germline V gene data show CDR1 as SGHRS and CDR2 as YFSETQ. This CDR3 contains 14 residues. Deletions cut 5 bases from V and 4 bases from J, with 15 bases between. CDR3 nucleotide sequence: TGCGCCAGCAGGTCGGTTCAGGCCGGAGAGACCCAGTACTTC. Its translation: CASRSVQAGETQYF.

This clone was seen just once. The chain couples TRBV6-6 to TRBJ1-3; TRBD1 agrees at 8 bases. This CDR3 spans 16 amino acids. V shed 3 bases and J 4 bases; nucleotides not matched to a gene: 8. Germline CDR1 is MNHNY and CDR2 is SVGAGI (reference sequence). The DNA for the CDR3 is TGTGCCAGCAGTTATACAGGACAGGGCGGAGGAAACACCATATATTTT. Translation: CASSYTGQGGGNTIYF.

CDR3 sequence: CASSEAGGGADTQYF. Written as DNA, the CDR3 is TGTGCCAGCAGTGAAGCAGGCGGGGGGGCCGATACGCAGTATTTT. The chain links TRBV6-1 to TRBJ2-3; 9 bases are a match to TRBD2. The germline V gene has CDR1 MNHNS and CDR2 SASEGT. This CDR3 is built from 15 residues. J lost 6 bases, V lost 0 bases, and 4 bases had no gene match.

There are a few counts of this clone. The chain uses TRBV12-5 and TRBJ1-6; 7 bases are shared with TRBD1. Germline-derived CDR1 and CDR2 are LGHNT and FRNRAP. CDR3 length: 18 amino acids. J lost 2 bases, V lost 0 bases, and 7 bases had no gene match. The CDR3 protein is CASGLVLGTVTYNSPLHF. In DNA form, the CDR3 reads TGTGCTAGTGGTTTGGTACTGGGGACAGTCACCTATAATTCACCCCTCCACTTT.

The chain employs TRBV5-1 and TRBJ2-2, with D perhaps TRBD1 (6 bases). V lost 3 bases and J 0 bases, leaving 15 bases between the germline ends. CDR3 size: 17 residues. CDR1 and CDR2 from the germline V gene are SGHRS and YFSETQ. CDR3 amino acids: CASSWESWGPNTGELFF. CDR3 sequence (DNA): TGCGCCAGCAGCTGGGAGTCGTGGGGGCCGAACACCGGGGAGCTGTTTTTT.

V gene TRBV1 combines with J gene TRBJ2-6; the table's D call, TRBD2, was not checked against the DNA. TRBV1 is a pseudogene segment. The length of the CDR3 is 21 residues. The CDR3 spells CTSSQEREGGGLFTGANVLTF. The CDR3 bases are TGCACCAGCAGCCAAGAAAGGGAGGGGGGAGGCTTGTTTACTGGGGCCAACGTCCTGACTTTC.